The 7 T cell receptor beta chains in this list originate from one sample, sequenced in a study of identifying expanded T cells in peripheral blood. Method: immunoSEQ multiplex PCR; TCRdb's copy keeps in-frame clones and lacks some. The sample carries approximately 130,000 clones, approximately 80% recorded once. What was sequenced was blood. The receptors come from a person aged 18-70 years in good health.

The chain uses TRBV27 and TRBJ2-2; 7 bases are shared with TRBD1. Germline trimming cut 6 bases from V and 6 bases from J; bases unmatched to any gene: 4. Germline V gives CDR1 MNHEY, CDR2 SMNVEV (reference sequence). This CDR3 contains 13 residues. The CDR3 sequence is CASRTGYPGELFF. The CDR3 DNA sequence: TGTGCCAGCAGGACAGGGTACCCCGGGGAGCTGTTTTTT.

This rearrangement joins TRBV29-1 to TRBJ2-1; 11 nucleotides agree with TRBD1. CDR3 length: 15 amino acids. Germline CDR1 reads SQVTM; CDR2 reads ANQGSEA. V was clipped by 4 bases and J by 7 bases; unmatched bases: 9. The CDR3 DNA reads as TGCAGCGTTGGGATTGGACAGGGGGCGCAGAATGAGCAGTTCTTC. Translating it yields CSVGIGQGAQNEQFF.

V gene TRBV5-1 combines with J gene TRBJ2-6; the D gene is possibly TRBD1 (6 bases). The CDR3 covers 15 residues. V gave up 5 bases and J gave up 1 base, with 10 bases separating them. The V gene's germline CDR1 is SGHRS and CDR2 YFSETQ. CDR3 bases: TGCGCCAGCAGAAGGGGGATTTCTGGGGCCAACGTCCTGACTTTC. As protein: CASRRGISGANVLTF.

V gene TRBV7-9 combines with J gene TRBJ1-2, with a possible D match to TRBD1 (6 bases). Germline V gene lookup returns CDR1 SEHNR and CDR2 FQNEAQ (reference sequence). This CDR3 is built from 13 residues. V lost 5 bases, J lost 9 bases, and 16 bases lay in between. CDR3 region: CASSSRGANSYTF. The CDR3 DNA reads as TGTGCCAGCAGCAGCCGGGGGGCTAATAGCTACACCTTC.

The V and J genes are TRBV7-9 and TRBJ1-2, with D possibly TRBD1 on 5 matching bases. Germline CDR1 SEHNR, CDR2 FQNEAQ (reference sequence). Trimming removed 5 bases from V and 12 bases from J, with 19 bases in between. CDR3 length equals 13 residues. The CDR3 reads CASSRGDEPVNTF. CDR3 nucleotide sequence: TGTGCCAGCAGCCGCGGGGACGAACCTGTCAACACCTTC.

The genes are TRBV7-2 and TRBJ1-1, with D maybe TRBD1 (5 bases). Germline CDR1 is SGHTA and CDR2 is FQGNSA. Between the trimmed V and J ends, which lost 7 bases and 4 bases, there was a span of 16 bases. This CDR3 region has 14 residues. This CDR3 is CASTIMGVSTEAFF. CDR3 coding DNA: TGTGCCAGCACCATAATGGGGGTATCCACTGAAGCTTTCTTT.

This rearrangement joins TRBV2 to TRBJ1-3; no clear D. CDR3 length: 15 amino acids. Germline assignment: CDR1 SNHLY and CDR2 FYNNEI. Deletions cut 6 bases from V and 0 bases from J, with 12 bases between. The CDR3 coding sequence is TGTGCCAGCAGGTGGGAGGTGATCTCTGGAAACACCATATATTTT. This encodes CASRWEVISGNTIYF.